The clone carrying this TCR beta chain was counted a few times. Starting material of 500 to 600 ng total RNA yielded TCR beta cDNA via a constant-region primer. TCR beta libraries came from three nested multiplex PCR rounds using slightly modified ARM-PCR. For approximately 11 cycles apiece, the opening two PCR rounds ran with TRBV1-TRBV30 forward primers and a C-beta reverse primer. TCRdb recomputed calls from the multiplex PCR reads with MiXCR, one row per CDR3 protein. This sample has hundreds of thousands of distinct CDR3 sequences, with around 50% found just once. The source of the blood RNA was unsorted whole blood, and germline DNA was extracted as well. No patient had received treatment, and all had chronic HBV infection. This record belongs to a study of tumor-infiltrating lymphocytes in primary liver carcinoma. After removal of 6 bases from V and 8 bases from J, the junction contained 6 bases not matched to a gene. CDR1 is MNHEY and CDR2 is SVGAGI in the germline V gene. The CDR3 spans 12 residues.

The sequence was collected from a woman aged 25 to 39 with primary liver carcinoma and hepatitis B virus infection. Sequencing was performed on peripheral blood. This chain links TRBV6-5 with TRBJ2-7; 8 bases are shared with TRBD1. The CDR3 is CASRTGVRQQYF. Written as DNA, the CDR3 is TGTGCCAGCAGGACAGGGGTGAGGCAGCAGTACTTC.